The rows below give T cell receptor beta chains drawn from one sample of a study of CD8 T cells in Susac syndrome. TCRdb re-derived calls from the immunoSEQ multiplex PCR reads in MiXCR, one entry per CDR3 protein. Here the sample spans some 300,000 distinct CDR3 sequences, around 84% being singletons. Sequencing used CD8+ T cells from PBMCs. Receptors were obtained from a human donor with multiple sclerosis. Both conserved end residues are part of each CDR3. The D gene is left open where the match is weak. The size field is filled for only some rows; it gives once, few, many or a size class.

CDR3 DNA	CDR3 protein	V gene	J gene	D gene	clone size
TGTGCCTCACTTGGGGGTTACAATGAGCAGTTCTTC	CASLGGYNEQFF	TRBV27	TRBJ2-1	NA	NA
TGCAGTGCTAGAGGGAGACAGGGTTACTACGAGCAGTACTTC	CSARGRQGYYEQYF	TRBV20-1	TRBJ2-7	TRBD1	NA
TGTGCCAGCACCCAGACAGGGGGGGATGAGCAGTTCTTC	CASTQTGGDEQFF	TRBV7-9	TRBJ2-1	TRBD1	NA
TGTGCCAGCAGTTACAGCAGGAACACTGAAGCTTTCTTT	CASSYSRNTEAFF	TRBV6-5	TRBJ1-1	NA	few
TGTGCCAGCAGTCCGGACTGGCTGGGGGAGCAGTTCTTC	CASSPDWLGEQFF	TRBV27	TRBJ2-1	NA	NA
TGTGCCAGCAGTTACCTGGACAGAGGAGGCACTGAAGCTTTCTTT	CASSYLDRGGTEAFF	TRBV6-6	TRBJ1-1	NA	few
TGTGCCAGCAGCGTAGCGAGTGCTTCCTACAATGAGCAGTTCTTC	CASSVASASYNEQFF	TRBV9	TRBJ2-1	NA	NA
TGTGCCAGCAGCGCCCAAAGACGGAACACTGAAGCTTTCTTT	CASSAQRRNTEAFF	TRBV9	TRBJ1-1	NA	NA
TGTGCCAGCAGTGAAGAAGGGCGGGAGCAGTTCTTC	CASSEEGREQFF	TRBV2	TRBJ2-1	NA	NA
TGTGCCAGCAGCTTGGGGGCCGAGCAGTACTTC	CASSLGAEQYF	TRBV5-4	TRBJ2-7	NA	NA
TGTGCCAGCAGTTTAGCAGCTTCCTACGAGCAGTACTTC	CASSLAASYEQYF	TRBV27	TRBJ2-7	NA	NA
TGTGCCAGCAGTTTGGGGTGGGATGGCACAGATACGCAGTATTTT	CASSLGWDGTDTQYF	TRBV28	TRBJ2-3	NA	NA
TGTGCCAGCAGTTTCTCTAGCGGGAGTACCTCCTACGAGCAGTACTTC	CASSFSSGSTSYEQYF	TRBV27	TRBJ2-7	TRBD2	NA
TGTGCCAGCAGTGAGACCCTAACAGACAGGGTCAATGGCTACACCTTC	CASSETLTDRVNGYTF	TRBV2	TRBJ1-2	TRBD1	NA
TGTGCCAGCAGCTCCTATAATTCACCCCTCCACTTT	CASSSYNSPLHF	TRBV7-9	TRBJ1-6	NA	NA
TGTGCCAGCAGTGATGGGGCTGGTTTCCACGAGCAGTACTTC	CASSDGAGFHEQYF	TRBV27	TRBJ2-7	NA	NA
TGTGCCAGCAGTGAACCTACTCCGGGACACTACGAGCAGTACTTC	CASSEPTPGHYEQYF	TRBV6-1	TRBJ2-7	NA	few
TGCAGCGTTCGTAGAGCGGGAGATGAGACCCAGTACTTC	CSVRRAGDETQYF	TRBV29-1	TRBJ2-5	TRBD2	NA
TGCGCCAGCAGCCCGAGGACAGGGTACCTCCACGAGCAGTACTTC	CASSPRTGYLHEQYF	TRBV4-1	TRBJ2-7	TRBD1	NA
TGTGCCAGCAGCTTGAAGGGGTTCAGCTCCTACGAGCAGTACTTC	CASSLKGFSSYEQYF	TRBV5-4	TRBJ2-7	NA	NA
TGTGCCAGTAGTATTGGACTAGCGGTTTACGAGCAGTACTTC	CASSIGLAVYEQYF	TRBV19	TRBJ2-7	TRBD2	NA
TGTGCCAGCGGGAGCGGGGTTTCCTACGAGCAGTACTTC	CASGSGVSYEQYF	TRBV27	TRBJ2-7	TRBD2	NA
TGTGCCAGCAGTTTGCCTAGCGGGGTATACAATGAGCAGTTCTTC	CASSLPSGVYNEQFF	TRBV12-3/TRBV12-4	TRBJ2-1	TRBD2	NA
TGCGCCAGCAGTCACCTACCCACAGGGTGTTCTTACGAGCAGTACTTC	CASSHLPTGCSYEQYF	TRBV23-1	TRBJ2-7	NA	NA
TGTGCCTGGACAGGGTCCACCGGGGAGCTGTTTTTT	CAWTGSTGELFF	TRBV30	TRBJ2-2	NA	NA
TGTGCCAGCAGCGTATTGGGCGGACAAGAGACCCAGTACTTC	CASSVLGGQETQYF	TRBV9	TRBJ2-5	NA	NA